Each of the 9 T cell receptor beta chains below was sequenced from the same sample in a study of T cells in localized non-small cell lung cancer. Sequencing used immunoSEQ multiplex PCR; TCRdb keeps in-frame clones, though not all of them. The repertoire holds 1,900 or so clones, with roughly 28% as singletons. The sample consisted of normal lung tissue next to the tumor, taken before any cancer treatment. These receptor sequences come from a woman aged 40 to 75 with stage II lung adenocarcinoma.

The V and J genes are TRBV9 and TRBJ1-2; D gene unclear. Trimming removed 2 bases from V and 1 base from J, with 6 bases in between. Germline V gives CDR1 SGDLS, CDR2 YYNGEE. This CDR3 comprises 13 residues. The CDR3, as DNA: TGTGCCAGCAGCGTTCAGGTTAACTATGGCTACACCTTC. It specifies CASSVQVNYGYTF.

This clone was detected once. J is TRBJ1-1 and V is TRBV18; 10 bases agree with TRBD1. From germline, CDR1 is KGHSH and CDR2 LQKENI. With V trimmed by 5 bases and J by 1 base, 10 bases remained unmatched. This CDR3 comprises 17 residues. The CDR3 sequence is CASSFGTGVSENTEAFF. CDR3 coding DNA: TGTGCCAGCTCATTCGGGACAGGGGTATCGGAGAACACTGAAGCTTTCTTT.

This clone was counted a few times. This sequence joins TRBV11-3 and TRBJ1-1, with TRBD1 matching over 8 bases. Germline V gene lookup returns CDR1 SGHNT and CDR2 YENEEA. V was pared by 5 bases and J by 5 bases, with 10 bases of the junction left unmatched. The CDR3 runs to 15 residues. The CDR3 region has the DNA TGTGCCAGCAGCGGACAGGGATTCTTCACGACTGAAGCTTTCTTT. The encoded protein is CASSGQGFFTTEAFF.

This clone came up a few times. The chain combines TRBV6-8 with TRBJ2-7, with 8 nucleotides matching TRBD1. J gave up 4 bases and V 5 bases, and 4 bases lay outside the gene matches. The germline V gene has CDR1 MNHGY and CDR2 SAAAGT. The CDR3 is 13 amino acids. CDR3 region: CASSPGQVYEQYF. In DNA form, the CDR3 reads TGTGCCAGCAGTCCGGGACAGGTTTACGAGCAGTACTTC.

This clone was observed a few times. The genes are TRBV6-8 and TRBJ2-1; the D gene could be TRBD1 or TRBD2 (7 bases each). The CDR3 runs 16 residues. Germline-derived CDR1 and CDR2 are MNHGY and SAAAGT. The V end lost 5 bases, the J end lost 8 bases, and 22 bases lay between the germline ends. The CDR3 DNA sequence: TGTGCCAGCAGTACCCATCAGGGGGGGGCCAAGGATGAGCAGTTCTTC. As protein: CASSTHQGGAKDEQFF.

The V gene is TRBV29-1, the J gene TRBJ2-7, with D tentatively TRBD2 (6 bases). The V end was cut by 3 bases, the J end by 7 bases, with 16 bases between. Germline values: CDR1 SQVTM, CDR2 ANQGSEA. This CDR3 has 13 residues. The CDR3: CSVEGLPLGEQYF. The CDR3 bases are TGCAGCGTTGAGGGACTCCCTCTTGGGGAGCAGTACTTC.

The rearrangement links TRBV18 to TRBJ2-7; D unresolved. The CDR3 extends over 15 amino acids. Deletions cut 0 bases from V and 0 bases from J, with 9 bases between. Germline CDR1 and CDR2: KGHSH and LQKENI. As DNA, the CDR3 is TGTGCCAGCTCACCACCCACGGTGAGCTCCTACGAGCAGTACTTC. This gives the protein CASSPPTVSSYEQYF.

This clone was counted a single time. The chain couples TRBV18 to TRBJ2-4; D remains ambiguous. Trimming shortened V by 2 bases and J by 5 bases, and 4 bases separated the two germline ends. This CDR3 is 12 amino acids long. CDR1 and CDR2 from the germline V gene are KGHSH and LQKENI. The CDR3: CASSPNQNIQYF. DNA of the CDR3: TGTGCCAGCTCACCAAACCAAAACATTCAGTACTTC. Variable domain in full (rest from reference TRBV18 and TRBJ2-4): NAGVMQNPRHLVRRRGQEARLRCSPMKGHSHVYWYRQLPEEGLKFMVYLQKENIIDESGMPKERFSAEFPKEGPSILRIQQVVRGDSAAYFCASSPNQNIQYFGAGTRLSVL.

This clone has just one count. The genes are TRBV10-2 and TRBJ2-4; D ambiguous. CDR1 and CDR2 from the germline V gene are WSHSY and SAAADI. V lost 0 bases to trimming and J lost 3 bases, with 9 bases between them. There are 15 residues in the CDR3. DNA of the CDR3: TGCGCCAGCAGTGAGTCGAGTGGCGGCAAAAACATTCAGTACTTC. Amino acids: CASSESSGGKNIQYF.